The T cell receptor beta chain under discussion was sequenced for a study of T cell repertoires in cytomegalovirus infection. The study's findings and limits: Totalled public TCR beta family frequency picked out people who carried CMV plus the relevant HLA.

Germline V gives CDR1 SGHAT, CDR2 FQDESV (reference sequence). V shed 2 bases and J shed 5 bases, with 12 bases lying between them. The CDR3 is 14 amino acids. TCRdb independently ran MiXCR on the reads; one entry per CDR3 protein. This table holds about 310,000 distinct CDR3 sequences, more than 20% found once. This clonotype was detected a few times. The antigen remains undetermined. The starting material was cultured PBMCs, obtained from culture after CMV antigen stimulation. The chain is built from TRBV11-1 and TRBJ1-1; tentative D call: TRBD1 (5 bases). This clonotype originated in a human donor in good health (CMV status not recorded). Some clones in this sample may be carry-over from other donors' samples. Here the CDR3 reads CASSLSQGRTEAFF. The CDR3 nucleotides read TGTGCCAGCAGCTTATCGCAGGGTAGGACTGAAGCTTTCTTT.